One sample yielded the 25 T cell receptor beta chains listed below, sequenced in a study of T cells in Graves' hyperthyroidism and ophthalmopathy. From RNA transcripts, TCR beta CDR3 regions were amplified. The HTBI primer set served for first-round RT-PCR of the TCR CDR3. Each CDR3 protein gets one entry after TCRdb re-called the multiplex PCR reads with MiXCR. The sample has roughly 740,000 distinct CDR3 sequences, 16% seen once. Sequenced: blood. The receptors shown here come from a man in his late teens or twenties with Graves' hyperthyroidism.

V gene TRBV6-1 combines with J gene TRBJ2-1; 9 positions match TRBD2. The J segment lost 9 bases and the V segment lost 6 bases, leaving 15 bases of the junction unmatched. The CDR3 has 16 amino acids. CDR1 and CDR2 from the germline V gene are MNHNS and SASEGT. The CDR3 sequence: CASSLPPSGEGTEQFF. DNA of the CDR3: TGTGCCAGCAGCCTCCCTCCTAGCGGGGAGGGTACTGAGCAGTTCTTC.

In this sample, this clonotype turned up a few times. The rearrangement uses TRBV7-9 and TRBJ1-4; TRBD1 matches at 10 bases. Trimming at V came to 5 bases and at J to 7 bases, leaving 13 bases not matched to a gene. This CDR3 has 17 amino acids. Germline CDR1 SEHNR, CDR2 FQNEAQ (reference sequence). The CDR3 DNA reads TGTGCCAGCAGCCCCGGGACAGGGGCGCCCCTTGGTGAAAAACTGTTTTTT. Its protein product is CASSPGTGAPLGEKLFF. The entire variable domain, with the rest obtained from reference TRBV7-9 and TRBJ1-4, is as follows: DTGVSQNPRHKITKRGQNVTFRCDPISEHNRLYWYRQTLGQGPEFLTYFQNEAQLEKSRLLSDRFSAERPKGSFSTLEIQRTEQGDSAMYLCASSPGTGAPLGEKLFFGSGTQLSVL.

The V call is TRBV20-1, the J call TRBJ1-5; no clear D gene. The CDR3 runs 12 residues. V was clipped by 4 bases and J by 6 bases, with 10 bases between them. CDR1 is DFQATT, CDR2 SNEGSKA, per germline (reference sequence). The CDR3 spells CSATTGSQPQHF. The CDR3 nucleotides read TGCAGTGCTACCACGGGGAGTCAGCCCCAGCATTTT.

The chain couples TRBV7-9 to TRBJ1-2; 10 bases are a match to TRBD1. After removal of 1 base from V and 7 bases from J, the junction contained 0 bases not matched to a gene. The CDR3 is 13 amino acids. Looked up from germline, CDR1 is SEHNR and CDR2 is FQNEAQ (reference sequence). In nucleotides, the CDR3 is TGTGCCAGCAGCTTAGGACAGGGGGCTGGCTACACCTTC. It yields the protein CASSLGQGAGYTF.

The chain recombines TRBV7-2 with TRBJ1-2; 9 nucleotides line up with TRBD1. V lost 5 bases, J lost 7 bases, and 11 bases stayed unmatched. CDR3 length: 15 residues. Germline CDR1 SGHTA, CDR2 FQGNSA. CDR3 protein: CASSPGTGKNFGYTF. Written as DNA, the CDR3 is TGTGCCAGCAGCCCCGGGACAGGGAAAAATTTTGGCTACACCTTC.

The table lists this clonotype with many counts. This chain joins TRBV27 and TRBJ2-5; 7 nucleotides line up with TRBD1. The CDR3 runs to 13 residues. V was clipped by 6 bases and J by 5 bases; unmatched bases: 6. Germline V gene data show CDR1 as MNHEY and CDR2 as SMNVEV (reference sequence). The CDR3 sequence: CASRETGWETQYF. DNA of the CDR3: TGTGCCAGCAGGGAGACAGGGTGGGAGACCCAGTACTTC.

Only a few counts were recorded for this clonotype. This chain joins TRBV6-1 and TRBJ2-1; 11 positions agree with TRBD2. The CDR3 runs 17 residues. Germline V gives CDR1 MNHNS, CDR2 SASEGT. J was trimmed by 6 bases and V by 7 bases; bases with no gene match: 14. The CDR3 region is CASTKHPGLADPNEQFF. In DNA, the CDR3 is TGTGCCAGCACCAAACACCCGGGACTAGCGGACCCCAATGAGCAGTTCTTC.

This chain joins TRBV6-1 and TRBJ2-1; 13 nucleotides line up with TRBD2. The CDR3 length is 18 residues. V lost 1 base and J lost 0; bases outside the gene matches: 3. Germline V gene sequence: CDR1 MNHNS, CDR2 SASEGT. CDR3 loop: CASSEVTSGRSSYNEQFF. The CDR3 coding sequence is TGTGCCAGCAGTGAAGTGACTAGCGGGAGGAGCTCCTACAATGAGCAGTTCTTC.

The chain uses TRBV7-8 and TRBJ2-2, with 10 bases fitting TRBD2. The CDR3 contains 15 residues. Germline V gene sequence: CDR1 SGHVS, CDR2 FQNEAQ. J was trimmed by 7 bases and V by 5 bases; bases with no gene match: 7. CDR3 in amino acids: CASSAGTSVGGELFF. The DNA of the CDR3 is TGTGCCAGCAGCGCTGGGACTAGCGTAGGCGGGGAGCTGTTTTTT.

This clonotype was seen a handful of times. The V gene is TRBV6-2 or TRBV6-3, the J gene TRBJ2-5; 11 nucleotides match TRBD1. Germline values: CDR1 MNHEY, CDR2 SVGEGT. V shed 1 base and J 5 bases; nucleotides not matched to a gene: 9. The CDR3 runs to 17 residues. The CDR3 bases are TGTGCCAGCAGTTACTTACCGGGACAGGGGGACGGGGAGACCCAGTACTTC. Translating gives CASSYLPGQGDGETQYF.

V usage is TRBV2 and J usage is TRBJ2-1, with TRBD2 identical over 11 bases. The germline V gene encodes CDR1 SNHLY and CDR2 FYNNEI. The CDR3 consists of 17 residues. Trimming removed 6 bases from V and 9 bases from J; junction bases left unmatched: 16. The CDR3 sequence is CASRGGYLAGGPGEQFF. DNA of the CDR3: TGTGCCAGCAGGGGAGGATATTTAGCGGGAGGGCCGGGTGAGCAGTTCTTC.

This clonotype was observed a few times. In DNA, the CDR3 is TGTGCCGCACATGGTGGACAGGGGGTTGAAAAACTGTTTTTT. It is translated as CAAHGGQGVEKLFF. The chain carries TRBV28 and TRBJ1-4, with TRBD1 matching 10 bases. Germline V gene lookup returns CDR1 MDHEN and CDR2 SYDVKM. V lost 11 bases to trimming and J lost 7 bases; unmatched junction nucleotides: 10. The CDR3 has 14 amino acids.

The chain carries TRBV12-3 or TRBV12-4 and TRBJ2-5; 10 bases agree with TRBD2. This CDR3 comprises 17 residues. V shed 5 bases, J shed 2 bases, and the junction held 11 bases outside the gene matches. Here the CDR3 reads CASSPWTSGGIQETQYF. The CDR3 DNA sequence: TGTGCCAGCAGTCCATGGACTAGCGGAGGGATTCAAGAGACCCAGTACTTC.

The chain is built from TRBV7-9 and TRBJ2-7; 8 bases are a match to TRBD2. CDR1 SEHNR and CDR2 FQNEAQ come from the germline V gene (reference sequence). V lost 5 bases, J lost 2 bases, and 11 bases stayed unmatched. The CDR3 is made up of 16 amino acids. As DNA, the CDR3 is TGTGCCAGCAGCCCGCTGGGTAGCGGGACTCCCTACGAGCAGTACTTC. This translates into CASSPLGSGTPYEQYF.

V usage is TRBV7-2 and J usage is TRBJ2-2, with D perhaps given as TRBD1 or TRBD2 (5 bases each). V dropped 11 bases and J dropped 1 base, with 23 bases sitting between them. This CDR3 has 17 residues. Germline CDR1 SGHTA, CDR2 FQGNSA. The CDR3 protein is CAESSKVGRWNTGELFF. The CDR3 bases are TGTGCCGAAAGCTCTAAGGTGGGACGTTGGAACACCGGGGAGCTGTTTTTT.

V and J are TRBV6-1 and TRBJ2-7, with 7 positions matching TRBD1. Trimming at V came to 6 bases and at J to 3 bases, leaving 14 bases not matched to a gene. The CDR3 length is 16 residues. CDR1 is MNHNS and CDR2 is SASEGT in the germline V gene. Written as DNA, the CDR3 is TGTGCCAGCAGCACAACAAGGGACAGTGGGAGCTACGAGCAGTACTTC. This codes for CASSTTRDSGSYEQYF.

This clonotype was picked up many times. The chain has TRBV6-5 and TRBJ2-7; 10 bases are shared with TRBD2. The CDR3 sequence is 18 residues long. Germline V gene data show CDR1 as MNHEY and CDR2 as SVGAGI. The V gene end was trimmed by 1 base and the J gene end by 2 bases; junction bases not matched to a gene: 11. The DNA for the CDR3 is TGTGCCAGCAGTTACTTCCATCGTAGCGGGAGGCCACCCTACGAGCAGTACTTC. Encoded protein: CASSYFHRSGRPPYEQYF.

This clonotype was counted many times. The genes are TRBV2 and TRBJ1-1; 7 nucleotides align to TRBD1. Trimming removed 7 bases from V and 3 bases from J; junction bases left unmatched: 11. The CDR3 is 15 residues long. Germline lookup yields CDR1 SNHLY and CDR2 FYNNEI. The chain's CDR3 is CASIPRQGRDTEAFF. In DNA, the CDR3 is TGTGCCAGCATCCCTCGACAGGGTCGGGACACTGAAGCTTTCTTT.

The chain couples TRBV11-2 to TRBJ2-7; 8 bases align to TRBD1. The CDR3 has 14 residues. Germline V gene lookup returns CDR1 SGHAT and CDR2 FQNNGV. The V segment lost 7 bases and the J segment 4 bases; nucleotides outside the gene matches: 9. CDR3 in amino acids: CASNLDRVRYEQYF. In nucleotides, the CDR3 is TGTGCCAGCAACCTGGACAGGGTCCGTTACGAGCAGTACTTC.

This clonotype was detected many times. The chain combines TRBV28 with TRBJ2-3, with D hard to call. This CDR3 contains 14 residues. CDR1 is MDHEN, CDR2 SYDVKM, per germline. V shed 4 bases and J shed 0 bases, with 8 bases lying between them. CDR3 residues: CASSSLTSTDTQYF. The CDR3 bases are TGTGCCAGCAGTTCCCTGACTAGCACAGATACGCAGTATTTT.

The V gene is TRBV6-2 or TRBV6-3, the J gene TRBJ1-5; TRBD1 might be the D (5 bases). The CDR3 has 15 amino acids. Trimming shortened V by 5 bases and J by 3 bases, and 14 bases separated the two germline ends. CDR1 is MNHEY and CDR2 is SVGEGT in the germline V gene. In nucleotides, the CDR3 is TGTGCCAGCAGTCGCCTGGGGCCCCCCAATCAGCCCCAGCATTTT. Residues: CASSRLGPPNQPQHF.

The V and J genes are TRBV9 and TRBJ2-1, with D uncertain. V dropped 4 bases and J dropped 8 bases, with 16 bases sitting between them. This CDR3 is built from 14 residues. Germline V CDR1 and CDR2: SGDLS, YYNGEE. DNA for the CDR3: TGTGCCAGCAGCCCTATCAAGGCTGTCGATGAGCAGTTCTTC. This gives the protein CASSPIKAVDEQFF.

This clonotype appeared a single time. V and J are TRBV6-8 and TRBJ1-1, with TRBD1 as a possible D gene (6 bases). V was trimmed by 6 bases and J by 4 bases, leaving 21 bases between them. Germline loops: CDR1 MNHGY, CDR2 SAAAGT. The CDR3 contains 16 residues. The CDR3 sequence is CASRTRTGHRCTEAFF. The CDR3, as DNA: TGTGCCAGCAGAACCCGGACGGGACACCGGTGCACTGAAGCTTTCTTT.

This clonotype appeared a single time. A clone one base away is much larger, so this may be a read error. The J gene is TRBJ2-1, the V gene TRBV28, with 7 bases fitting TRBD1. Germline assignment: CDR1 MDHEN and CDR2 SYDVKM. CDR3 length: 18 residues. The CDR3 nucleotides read TGTGCCAGCAGCTCCCCACCCGGGACAGCGTACTCCTACGATGAGCAGTTCTTC. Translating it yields CASSSPPGTAYSYDEQFF.

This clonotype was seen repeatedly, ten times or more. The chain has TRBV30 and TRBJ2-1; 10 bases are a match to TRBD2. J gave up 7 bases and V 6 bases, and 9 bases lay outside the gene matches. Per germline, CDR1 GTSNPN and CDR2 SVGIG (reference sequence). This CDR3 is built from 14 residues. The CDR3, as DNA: TGTGCCTGCACCCTAGCGGGAGTTGGGAATGAGCAGTTCTTC. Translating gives CACTLAGVGNEQFF. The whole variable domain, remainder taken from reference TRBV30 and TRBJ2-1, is SQTIHQWPATLVQPVGSPLSLECTVEGTSNPNLYWYRQAAGRGLQLLFYSVGIGQISSEVPQNLSASRPQDRQFILSSKKLLLSDSGFYLCACTLAGVGNEQFFGPGTRLTVL.